This TCR beta chain was found in a study of T cells in Graves' hyperthyroidism and ophthalmopathy. RNA transcripts gave rise to amplified TCR beta CDR3 regions. HTBI primers drove first-round RT-PCR of the TCR CDR3. Via MiXCR, TCRdb re-called the multiplex PCR reads, giving one row per CDR3 protein. The sample yields approximately 600,000 distinct CDR3 sequences, roughly 14% seen once. V lost 0 bases, J lost 5 bases, and 13 bases lay in between. From germline, CDR1 is SGHAT and CDR2 FQNNGV. This CDR3 has 15 residues. Study-wide results and limits: Ophthalmopathy was predicted by the model a median of about six months ahead of onset.

Ten or more counts support this clonotype. Its antigen remains unknown. Sequencing was done on a sample of blood. The receptor's source is a woman in her 40s with Graves' ophthalmopathy. The gene calls are TRBV11-2 and TRBJ2-5; D unclear. Written as DNA, the CDR3 is TGTGCCAGCAGCTTAGATTCGAGAACCTGGGAGACCCAGTACTTC. Amino acid sequence: CASSLDSRTWETQYF. The variable domain in full, with the rest retrieved from reference TRBV11-2 and TRBJ2-5, is EAGVAQSPRYKIIEKRQSVAFWCNPISGHATLYWYQQILGQGPKLLIQFQNNGVVDDSQLPKDRFSAERLKGVDSTLKIQPAKLEDSAVYLCASSLDSRTWETQYFGPGTRLLVL.